A selection of T cell receptor beta chains follows, all from one sample in a study of cytomegalovirus exposure and HLA in healthy donors. Using immunoSEQ multiplex PCR, the repertoire was profiled, and TCRdb retains in-frame clones only, with some absent. Of over 100,000 clones in the sample, around 86% were seen once. The specimen sequenced was PBMCs. The receptors stem from a woman in her 30s in good health and CMV-seronegative. The CDR3 runs from the conserved cysteine through the conserved F or W. The order of the fields is clone size, D gene, V gene, J gene, CDR3 DNA, CDR3 protein. A D gene is named only where the DNA matches it firmly. For some rows the clone size is stated as once, few or many, or as a class when expanded; others skip it.

.	.	TRBV7-2	TRBJ2-5	TGTGCCAGCAGCTACCAGGGGGGTAGGGAGACCCAGTACTTC	CASSYQGGRETQYF
.	.	TRBV5-1	TRBJ2-5	TGCGCCAGCATGCTCTCTGGCGGCCAAGAGACCCAGTACTTC	CASMLSGGQETQYF
.	TRBD2	TRBV7-4	TRBJ2-7	TGTGCCAGCAGCTCTAGACTAGCGGGAGGAAGGGGCGAGCAGTACTTC	CASSSRLAGGRGEQYF
once	.	TRBV4-1	TRBJ2-7	TGCGCCAGCAGCCACAAACCGAACGGGACTCCCGAGCAGTACTTC	CASSHKPNGTPEQYF
.	.	TRBV27	TRBJ2-1	TGTGCCAGCAGTTTCGGTAGCGCTGACAATGAGCAGTTCTTC	CASSFGSADNEQFF
.	TRBD1	TRBV5-1	TRBJ1-1	TGCGCCAGCAGCTTACAGGGACAGGGGGCGCTTGGACAGAACACTGAAGCTTTCTTT	CASSLQGQGALGQNTEAFF
.	.	TRBV29-1	TRBJ2-2	TGCAGCGTTGCACTGGTGGCGAACACCGGGGAGCTGTTTTTT	CSVALVANTGELFF
.	TRBD1	TRBV19	TRBJ1-1	TGTGCCAGTAGTACAGGGGGCGGTTTGTTCGTCACTGAAGCTTTCTTT	CASSTGGGLFVTEAFF
.	.	TRBV7-9	TRBJ2-7	TGTGCCAGCAGTCGGGACACCGCCTACGAGCAGTACTTC	CASSRDTAYEQYF
.	TRBD2	TRBV30	TRBJ2-4	TGTGCCTTAGGGGGGTGGCGGGAGGGCCGTGACATTCAGTACTTC	CALGGWREGRDIQYF
once	.	TRBV5-4	TRBJ2-7	TGTGCCAGCAGTCAACAGGGCGCCTACGAGCAGTACTTC	CASSQQGAYEQYF
.	TRBD2	TRBV9	TRBJ2-7	TGTGCCAGCAGCGTAGGTAGCGGGTCTGCCTACGAGCAGTACTTC	CASSVGSGSAYEQYF
once	TRBD1	TRBV6-5	TRBJ1-2	TGTGCCAGCCGCGGACAGGGGGGATTTGATGGCTACACCTTC	CASRGQGGFDGYTF
.	TRBD2	TRBV29-1	TRBJ2-2	TGCAGCGTTGAAGGTTGGGGACTAGCGGGAGTTACGGGGGAGCTGTTTTTT	CSVEGWGLAGVTGELFF